This TCR beta chain was obtained from a study of blood T cell repertoires in COVID-19. The wider study: T cells, B-cell-depleted T cells, or PBMCs provided the cDNA or gDNA that served as material.

In the source study's methods: Cell counts per sample came from amplifying reference gene primers. Only in-frame clones appear in the TCRdb table, and some are missing; sequencing was by immunoSEQ multiplex PCR. V and J calls and clone size are given by that table; D and trimming were obtained from the DNA. Of some 290,000 clones listed, 85% to 90% are singletons. Deletions cut 7 bases from V and 1 base from J, with 17 bases between. Germline values: CDR1 ENHRY, CDR2 SYGVKD. The CDR3 has 15 amino acids. The TCR comes from a woman under 40 with COVID-19, enrolled during active disease. The sequenced sample consisted of peripheral blood. The chain uses TRBV10-3 and TRBJ2-7, with D maybe TRBD1 (7 bases). The CDR3 protein is CAIMNPGGKSYEQYF. The CDR3 DNA reads TGTGCCATCATGAATCCAGGGGGGAAGTCCTACGAGCAGTACTTC.